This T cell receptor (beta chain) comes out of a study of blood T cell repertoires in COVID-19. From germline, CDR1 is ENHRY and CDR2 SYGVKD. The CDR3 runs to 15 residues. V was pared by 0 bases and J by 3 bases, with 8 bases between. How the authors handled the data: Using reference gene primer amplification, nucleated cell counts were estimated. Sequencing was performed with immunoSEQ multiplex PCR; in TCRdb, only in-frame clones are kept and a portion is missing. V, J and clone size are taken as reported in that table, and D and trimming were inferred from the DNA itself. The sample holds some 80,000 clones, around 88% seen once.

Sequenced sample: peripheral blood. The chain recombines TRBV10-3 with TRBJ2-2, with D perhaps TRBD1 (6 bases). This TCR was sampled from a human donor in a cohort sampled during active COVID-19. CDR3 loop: CAISESTGHTGELFF. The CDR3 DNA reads TGTGCCATCAGTGAGTCTACAGGGCACACCGGGGAGCTGTTTTTT.